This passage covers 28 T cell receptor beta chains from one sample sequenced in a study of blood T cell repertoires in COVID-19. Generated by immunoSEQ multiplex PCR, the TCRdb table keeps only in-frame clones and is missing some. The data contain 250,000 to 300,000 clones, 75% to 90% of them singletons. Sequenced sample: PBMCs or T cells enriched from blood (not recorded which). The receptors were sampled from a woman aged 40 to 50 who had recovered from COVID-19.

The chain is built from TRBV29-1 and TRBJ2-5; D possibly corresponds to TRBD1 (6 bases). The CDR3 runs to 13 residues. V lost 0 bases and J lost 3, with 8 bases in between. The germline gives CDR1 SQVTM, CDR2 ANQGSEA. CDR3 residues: CSVEEGAKETQYF. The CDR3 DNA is TGCAGCGTTGAAGAGGGGGCGAAAGAGACCCAGTACTTC.

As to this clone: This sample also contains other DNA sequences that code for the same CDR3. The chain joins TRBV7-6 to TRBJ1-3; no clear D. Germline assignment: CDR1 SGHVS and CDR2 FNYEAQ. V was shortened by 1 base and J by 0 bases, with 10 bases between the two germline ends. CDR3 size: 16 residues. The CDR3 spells CASSLGAPSSGNTIYF. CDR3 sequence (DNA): TGTGCCAGCAGCTTAGGGGCACCATCCTCTGGAAACACCATATATTTT.

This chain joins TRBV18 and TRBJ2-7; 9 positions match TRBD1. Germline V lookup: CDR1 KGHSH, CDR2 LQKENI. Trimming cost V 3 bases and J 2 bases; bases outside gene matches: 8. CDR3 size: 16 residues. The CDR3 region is CASSPFGQGTTYEQYF. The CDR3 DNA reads TGTGCCAGCTCACCGTTCGGACAGGGGACAACCTACGAGCAGTACTTC.

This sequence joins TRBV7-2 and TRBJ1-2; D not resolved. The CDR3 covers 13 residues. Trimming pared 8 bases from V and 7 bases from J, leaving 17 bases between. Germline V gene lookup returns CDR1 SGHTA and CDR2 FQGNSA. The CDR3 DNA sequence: TGTGCCAGCGATGAGAGGTTCCCCTCTGGCTACACCTTC. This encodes CASDERFPSGYTF.

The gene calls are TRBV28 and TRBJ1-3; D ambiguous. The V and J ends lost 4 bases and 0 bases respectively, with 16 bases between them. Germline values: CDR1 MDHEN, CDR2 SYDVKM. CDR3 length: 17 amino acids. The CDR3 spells CASSSRTRGSSGNTIYF. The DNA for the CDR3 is TGTGCCAGCAGTTCCCGTACCCGAGGGAGCTCTGGAAACACCATATATTTT.

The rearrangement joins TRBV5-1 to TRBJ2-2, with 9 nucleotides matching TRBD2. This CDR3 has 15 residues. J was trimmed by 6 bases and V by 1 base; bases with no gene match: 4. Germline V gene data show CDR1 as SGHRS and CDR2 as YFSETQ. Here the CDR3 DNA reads TGCGCCAGCAGCTTGAGTCGACTAGCGGCCGGGGAGCTGTTTTTT. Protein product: CASSLSRLAAGELFF.

CDR3 protein: CASSPTGRGALYEQYF. The CDR3 region has the DNA TGTGCCAGCAGCCCAACCGGGAGGGGGGCCCTCTACGAGCAGTACTTC. The chain joins TRBV9 to TRBJ2-7, with TRBD2 identical over 8 bases. Trimming at V came to 4 bases and at J to 3 bases, leaving 12 bases not matched to a gene. This CDR3 comprises 16 residues. The germline V gene encodes CDR1 SGDLS and CDR2 YYNGEE.

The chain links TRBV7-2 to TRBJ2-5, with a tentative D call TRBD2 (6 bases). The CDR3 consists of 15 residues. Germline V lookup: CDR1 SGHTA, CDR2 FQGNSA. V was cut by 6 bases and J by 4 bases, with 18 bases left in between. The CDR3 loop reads CASSPETRPLETQYF. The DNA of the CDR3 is TGTGCCAGCAGTCCGGAGACTAGGCCTCTAGAGACCCAGTACTTC. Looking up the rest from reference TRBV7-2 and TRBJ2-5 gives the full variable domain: GAGVSQSPSNKVTEKGKDVELRCDPISGHTALYWYRQSLGQGLEFLIYFQGNSAPDKSGLPSDRFSAERTGGSVSTLTIQRTQQEDSAVYLCASSPETRPLETQYFGPGTRLLVL.

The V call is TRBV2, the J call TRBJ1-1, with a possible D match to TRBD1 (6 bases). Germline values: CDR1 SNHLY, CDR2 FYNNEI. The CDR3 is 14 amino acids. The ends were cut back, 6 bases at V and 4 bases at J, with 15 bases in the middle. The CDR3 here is CASRLQGIGTEAFF. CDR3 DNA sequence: TGTGCCAGCAGGCTTCAGGGGATAGGCACTGAAGCTTTCTTT.

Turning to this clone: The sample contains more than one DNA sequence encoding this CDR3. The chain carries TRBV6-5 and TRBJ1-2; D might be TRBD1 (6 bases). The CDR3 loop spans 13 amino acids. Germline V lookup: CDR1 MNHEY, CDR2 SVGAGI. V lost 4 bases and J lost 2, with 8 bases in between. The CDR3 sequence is CASSLDRNYGYTF. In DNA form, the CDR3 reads TGTGCCAGCAGTTTGGACAGAAACTATGGCTACACCTTC.

The CDR3 DNA is TGCGCCAGCAGCTTGGCTGTGGGGCAGGGGCGAAACACCATATATTTT. Translation: CASSLAVGQGRNTIYF. This chain joins TRBV5-1 and TRBJ1-3, with D possibly matching TRBD1 (6 bases). Germline-derived CDR1 and CDR2 are SGHRS and YFSETQ. V was cut by 0 bases and J by 5 bases, with 15 bases left in between. The CDR3 is made up of 16 amino acids.

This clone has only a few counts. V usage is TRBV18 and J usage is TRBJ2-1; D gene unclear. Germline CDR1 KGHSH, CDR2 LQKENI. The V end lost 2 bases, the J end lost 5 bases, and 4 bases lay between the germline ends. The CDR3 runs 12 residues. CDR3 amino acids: CASSPGDNEQFF. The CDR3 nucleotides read TGTGCCAGCTCACCAGGAGACAATGAGCAGTTCTTC.

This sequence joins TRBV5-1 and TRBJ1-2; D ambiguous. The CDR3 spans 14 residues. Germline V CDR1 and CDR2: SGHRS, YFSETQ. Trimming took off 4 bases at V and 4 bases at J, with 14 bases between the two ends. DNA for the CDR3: TGCGCCAGCAGCCAACGCGGCAGTCCCTATGGCTACACCTTC. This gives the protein CASSQRGSPYGYTF.

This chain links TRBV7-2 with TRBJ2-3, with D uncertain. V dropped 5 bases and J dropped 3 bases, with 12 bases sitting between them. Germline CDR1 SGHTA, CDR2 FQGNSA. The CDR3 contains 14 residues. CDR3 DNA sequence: TGTGCCAGCAGCGTGAGGTCTGGGACAGATACGCAGTATTTT. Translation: CASSVRSGTDTQYF.

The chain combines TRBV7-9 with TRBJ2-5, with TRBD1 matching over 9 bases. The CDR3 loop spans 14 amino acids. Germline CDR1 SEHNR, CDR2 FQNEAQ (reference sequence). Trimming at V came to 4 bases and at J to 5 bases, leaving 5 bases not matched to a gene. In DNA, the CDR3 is TGTGCCAGCAGCTGGACAGGGGCCTCGGAGACCCAGTACTTC. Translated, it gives CASSWTGASETQYF.

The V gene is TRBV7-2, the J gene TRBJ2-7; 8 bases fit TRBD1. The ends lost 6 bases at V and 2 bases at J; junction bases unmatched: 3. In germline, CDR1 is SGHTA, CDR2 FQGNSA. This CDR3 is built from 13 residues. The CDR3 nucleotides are TGTGCCAGCAGTTACAGGGGGACCTACGAGCAGTACTTC. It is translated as CASSYRGTYEQYF.

CDR3 nucleotides: TGTGCCAGCAGTCTCGGAGCAGCCGGAGGTAGTTCACCCCTCCACTTT. Its translation: CASSLGAAGGSSPLHF. This chain uses TRBV27 with TRBJ1-6; D is ambiguous. The CDR3 spans 16 residues. The ends were cut back, 5 bases at V and 9 bases at J, with 20 bases in the middle. Germline V lookup: CDR1 MNHEY, CDR2 SMNVEV (reference sequence).

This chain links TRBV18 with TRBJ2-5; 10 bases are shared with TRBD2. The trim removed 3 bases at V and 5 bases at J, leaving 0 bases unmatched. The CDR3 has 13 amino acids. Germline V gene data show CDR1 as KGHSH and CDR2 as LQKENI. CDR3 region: CASSPGLAETQYF. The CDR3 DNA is TGTGCCAGCTCACCGGGACTAGCGGAGACCCAGTACTTC. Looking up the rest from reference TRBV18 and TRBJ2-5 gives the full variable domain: NAGVMQNPRHLVRRRGQEARLRCSPMKGHSHVYWYRQLPEEGLKFMVYLQKENIIDESGMPKERFSAEFPKEGPSILRIQQVVRGDSAAYFCASSPGLAETQYFGPGTRLLVL.

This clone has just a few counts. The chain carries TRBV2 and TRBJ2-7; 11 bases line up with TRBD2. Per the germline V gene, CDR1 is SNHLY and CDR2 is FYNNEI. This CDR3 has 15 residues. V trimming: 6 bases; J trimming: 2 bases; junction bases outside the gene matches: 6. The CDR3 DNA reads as TGTGCCAGCAGCGTGGGGACTAGCGGAACCTACGAGCAGTACTTC. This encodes CASSVGTSGTYEQYF.

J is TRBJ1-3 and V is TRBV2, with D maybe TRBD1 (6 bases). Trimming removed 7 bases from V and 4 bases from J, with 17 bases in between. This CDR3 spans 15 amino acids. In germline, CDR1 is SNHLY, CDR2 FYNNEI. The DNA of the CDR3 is TGTGCCAGCACCAGTCAGACAGGATCAGGAAACACCATATATTTT. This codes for CASTSQTGSGNTIYF. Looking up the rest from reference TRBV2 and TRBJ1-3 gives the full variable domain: EPEVTQTPSHQVTQMGQEVILRCVPISNHLYFYWYRQILGQKVEFLVSFYNNEISEKSEIFDDQFSVERPDGSNFTLKIRSTKLEDSAMYFCASTSQTGSGNTIYFGEGSWLTVV.

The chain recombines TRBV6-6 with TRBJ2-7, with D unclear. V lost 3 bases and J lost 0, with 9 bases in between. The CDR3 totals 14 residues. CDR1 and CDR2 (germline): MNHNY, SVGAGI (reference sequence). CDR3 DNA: TGTGCCAGCAGTTATACGGGTTTCTCCTACGAGCAGTACTTC. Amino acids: CASSYTGFSYEQYF.

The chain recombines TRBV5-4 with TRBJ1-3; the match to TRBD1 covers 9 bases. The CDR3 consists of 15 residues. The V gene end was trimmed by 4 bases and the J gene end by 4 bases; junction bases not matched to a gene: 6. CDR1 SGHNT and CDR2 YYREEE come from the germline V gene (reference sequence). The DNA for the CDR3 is TGTGCCAGCAGCCAGCTACAGGGGGCGGGAAACACCATATATTTT. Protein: CASSQLQGAGNTIYF.

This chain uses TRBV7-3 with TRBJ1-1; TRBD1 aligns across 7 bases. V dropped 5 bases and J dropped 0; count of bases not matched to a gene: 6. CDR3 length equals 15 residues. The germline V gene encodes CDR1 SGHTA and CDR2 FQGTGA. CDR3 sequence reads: CASSLGQIMNTEAFF. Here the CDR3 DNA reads TGTGCCAGCAGCCTGGGACAGATCATGAACACTGAAGCTTTCTTT.

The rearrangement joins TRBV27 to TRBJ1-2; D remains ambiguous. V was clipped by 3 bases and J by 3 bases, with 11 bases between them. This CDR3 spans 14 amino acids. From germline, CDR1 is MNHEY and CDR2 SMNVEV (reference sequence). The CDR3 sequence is CASSFRRQDYGYTF. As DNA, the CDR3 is TGTGCCAGCAGTTTCCGCAGGCAGGACTATGGCTACACCTTC.

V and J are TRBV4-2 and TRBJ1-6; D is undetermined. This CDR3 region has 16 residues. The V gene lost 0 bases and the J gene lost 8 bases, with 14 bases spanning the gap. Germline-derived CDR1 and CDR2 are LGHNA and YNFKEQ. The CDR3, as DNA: TGTGCCAGCAGCCAAGATCAATCAAGGAGGGATTCACCCCTCCACTTT. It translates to CASSQDQSRRDSPLHF.

CDR3 DNA: TGTGCCAGCAGCAAAGACAGGAACTATGGCTACACCTTC. Its protein is CASSKDRNYGYTF. The chain is built from TRBV11-2 and TRBJ1-2; TRBD1 is a possible D gene (6 bases). The CDR3 sequence is 13 residues long. Trimming pared 5 bases from V and 2 bases from J, leaving 9 bases between. Germline CDR1 and CDR2: SGHAT and FQNNGV.

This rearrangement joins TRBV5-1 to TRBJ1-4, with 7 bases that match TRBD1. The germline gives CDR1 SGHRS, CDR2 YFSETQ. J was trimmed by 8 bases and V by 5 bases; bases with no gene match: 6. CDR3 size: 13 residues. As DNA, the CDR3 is TGCGCCAGCAGTGGACAGGATGGAGAAAAACTGTTTTTT. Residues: CASSGQDGEKLFF.

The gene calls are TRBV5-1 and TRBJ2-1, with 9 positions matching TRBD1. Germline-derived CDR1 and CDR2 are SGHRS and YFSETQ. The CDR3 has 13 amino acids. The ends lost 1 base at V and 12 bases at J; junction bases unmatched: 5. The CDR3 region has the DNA TGCGCCAGCAGCTTGATGGGACAGGGACCGCAGTTCTTC. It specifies CASSLMGQGPQFF.